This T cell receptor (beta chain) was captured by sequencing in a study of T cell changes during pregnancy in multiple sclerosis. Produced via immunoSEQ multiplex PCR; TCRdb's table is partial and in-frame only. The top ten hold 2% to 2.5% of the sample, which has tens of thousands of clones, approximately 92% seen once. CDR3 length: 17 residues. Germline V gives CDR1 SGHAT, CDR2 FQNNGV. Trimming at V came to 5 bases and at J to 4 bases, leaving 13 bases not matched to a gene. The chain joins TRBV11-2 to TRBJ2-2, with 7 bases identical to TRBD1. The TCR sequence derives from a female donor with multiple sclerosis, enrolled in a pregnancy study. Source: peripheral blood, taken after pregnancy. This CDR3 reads CASSPRDSPPSTGELFF. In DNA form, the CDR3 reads TGTGCCAGCAGCCCCCGGGACAGCCCTCCGAGCACCGGGGAGCTGTTTTTT.